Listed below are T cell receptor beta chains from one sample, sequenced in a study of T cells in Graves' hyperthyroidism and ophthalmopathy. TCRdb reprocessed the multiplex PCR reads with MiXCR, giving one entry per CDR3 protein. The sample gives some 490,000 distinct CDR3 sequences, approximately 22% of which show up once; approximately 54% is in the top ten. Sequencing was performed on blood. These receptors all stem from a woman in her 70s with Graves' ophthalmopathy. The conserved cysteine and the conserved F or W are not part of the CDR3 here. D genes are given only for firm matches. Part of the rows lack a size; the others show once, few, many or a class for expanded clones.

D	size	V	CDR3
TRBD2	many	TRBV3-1	ASSRTGLAGGTQY
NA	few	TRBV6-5	ASSYPLESGEKLF
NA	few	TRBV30	AWSVSGAGNTIY
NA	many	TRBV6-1	ASQKTSGTANTEAF
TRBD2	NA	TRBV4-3	ASSQPTSGRSTGELF
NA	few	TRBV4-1	ASSPDILVNTEAF
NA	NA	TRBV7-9	ASSLDTGNSYEQY
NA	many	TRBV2	ASVGLRGRTEAF
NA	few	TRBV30	AWSAFSGGEAF
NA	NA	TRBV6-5	ASSWGALGTQY
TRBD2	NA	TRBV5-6	ASSLGTWSGIYEQY
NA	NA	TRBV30	AWEVGPSGLTYNEQF
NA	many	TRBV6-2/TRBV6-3	ASTRTVQNTEAF
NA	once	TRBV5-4	ASSLASRGNTGELF
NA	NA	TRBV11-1	ASGTTSYEQY
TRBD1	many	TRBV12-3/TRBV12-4	ASSIQGFHQPQH
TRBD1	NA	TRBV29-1	SVEGDRGGIYEQY